Listed below are T cell receptor beta chains from one sample, sequenced in a study of T cells in Graves' hyperthyroidism and ophthalmopathy. TCRdb reanalysed the multiplex PCR reads using MiXCR and keeps one entry per CDR3 protein. The sample includes a few hundred thousand distinct CDR3 sequences, around 15% of them seen just once. Sequencing was performed on blood. These receptors were obtained from a woman in her forties with Graves' hyperthyroidism. Both conserved end residues are part of each CDR3. Each record gives: CDR3 length, J gene, V gene, CDR3 protein.

CDR3 length: 13; J gene: TRBJ2-3; V gene: TRBV5-1; CDR3 protein: CASAAGAGDTQYF
CDR3 length: 16; J gene: TRBJ2-2; V gene: TRBV19; CDR3 protein: CASSGDSLFNTGELFF
CDR3 length: 15; J gene: TRBJ2-3; V gene: TRBV29-1; CDR3 protein: CSVAPGQGRGDTQYF
CDR3 length: 14; J gene: TRBJ1-1; V gene: TRBV7-9; CDR3 protein: CASSTGTPNTEASF
CDR3 length: 15; J gene: TRBJ2-3; V gene: TRBV28; CDR3 protein: CASSRTSGVLYTQYF
CDR3 length: 16; J gene: TRBJ2-2; V gene: TRBV7-9; CDR3 protein: CASSPRDGENTGELFF
CDR3 length: 15; J gene: TRBJ1-5; V gene: TRBV10-2; CDR3 protein: CASRGTGVSNQPQHF
CDR3 length: 14; J gene: TRBJ1-4; V gene: TRBV19; CDR3 protein: CASGYGTDNEKLFF
CDR3 length: 13; J gene: TRBJ2-7; V gene: TRBV7-8; CDR3 protein: CASSPGTLWEQYF
CDR3 length: 16; J gene: TRBJ2-1; V gene: TRBV27; CDR3 protein: CASSLSRLSSYNEQFF
CDR3 length: 14; J gene: TRBJ1-2; V gene: TRBV27; CDR3 protein: CASSWDRRLYGYTF
CDR3 length: 14; J gene: TRBJ2-5; V gene: TRBV18; CDR3 protein: CASSPQQGGETQYF
CDR3 length: 15; J gene: TRBJ2-3; V gene: TRBV12-3/TRBV12-4; CDR3 protein: CASSPGLLSTDTQYF
CDR3 length: 15; J gene: TRBJ2-7; V gene: TRBV28; CDR3 protein: CASSGGTAYSYEQYF
CDR3 length: 11; J gene: TRBJ2-7; V gene: TRBV28; CDR3 protein: CASSVTYEQYF
CDR3 length: 17; J gene: TRBJ2-1; V gene: TRBV5-1; CDR3 protein: CASSSGLAGGGHNEQFF